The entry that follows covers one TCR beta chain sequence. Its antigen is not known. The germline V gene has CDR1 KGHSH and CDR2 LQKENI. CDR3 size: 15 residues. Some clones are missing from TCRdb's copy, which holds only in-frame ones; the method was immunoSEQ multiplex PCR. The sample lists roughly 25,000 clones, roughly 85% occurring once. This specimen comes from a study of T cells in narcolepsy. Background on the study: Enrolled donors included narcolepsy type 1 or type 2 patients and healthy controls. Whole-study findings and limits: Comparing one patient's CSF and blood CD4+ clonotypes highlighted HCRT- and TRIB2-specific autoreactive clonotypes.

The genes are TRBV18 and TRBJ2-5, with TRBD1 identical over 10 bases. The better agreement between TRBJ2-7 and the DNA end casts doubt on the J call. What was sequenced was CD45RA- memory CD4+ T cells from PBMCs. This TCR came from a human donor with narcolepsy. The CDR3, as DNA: TGTGCCAGCTCACCACCAAGGACAGGGGGGATCGAGCAGTACTTC. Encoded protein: CASSPPRTGGIEQYF.